The next 27 T cell receptor beta chains were all read from a single sample in a study of long-term antiretroviral therapy in people with HIV. Samples were assayed with immunoSEQ v3.0 at survey level. Data came from immunoSEQ multiplex PCR; TCRdb stores just in-frame clones and leaves some out. Of roughly 28,000 clones listed, roughly 78% are singletons. The sample in question was unsorted PBMCs, obtained 0.3 years after starting antiretroviral therapy. The receptors come from a man in his forties with HIV.

CDR3 sequence reads: CASSLRTSGSTDTQYF. The CDR3 coding sequence is TGTGCCAGCAGTTTAAGGACTAGCGGGAGCACAGATACGCAGTATTTT. The chain couples TRBV27 to TRBJ2-3, with TRBD2 matching 11 bases. There are 16 residues in the CDR3. The V gene's germline CDR1 is MNHEY and CDR2 SMNVEV (reference sequence). V lost 2 bases, J lost 0 bases, and 1 base stayed unmatched.

V is TRBV18 and J is TRBJ2-3; D remains ambiguous. Germline assignment: CDR1 KGHSH and CDR2 LQKENI. Between the trimmed V and J ends, which lost 3 bases and 3 bases, there was a span of 4 bases. The CDR3 loop spans 12 amino acids. The CDR3 DNA reads as TGTGCCAGCTCACCTTATACAGATACGCAGTATTTT. Encoded protein: CASSPYTDTQYF.

The J gene is TRBJ2-5, the V gene TRBV29-1; D is unresolved. Trimming stripped 3 bases from V and 5 bases from J, with 10 bases between. Looked up from germline, CDR1 is SQVTM and CDR2 is ANQGSEA. The CDR3 totals 12 residues. In DNA form, the CDR3 reads TGCAGCGTTGATTCGGGCGCGGAGACCCAGTACTTC. Amino acid sequence: CSVDSGAETQYF.

This chain uses TRBV30 with TRBJ2-7; TRBD2 matches 15 bases. V shed 5 bases, J shed 4 bases, and the junction held 6 bases outside the gene matches. The length of the CDR3 is 15 residues. Germline CDR1 and CDR2: GTSNPN and SVGIG (reference sequence). The CDR3 protein is CAWEGTSGRSYEQYF. DNA for the CDR3: TGTGCCTGGGAAGGGACTAGCGGGAGGTCTTACGAGCAGTACTTC.

The chain is built from TRBV25-1 and TRBJ2-7, with no clear D. The CDR3 runs 14 residues. V was shortened by 2 bases and J by 2 bases, with 10 bases between the two germline ends. Germline V gene data show CDR1 as MGHDK and CDR2 as SYGVNS. The CDR3 bases are TGTGCCAGCAGTGAAGGGCGGATAACCTACGAGCAGTACTTC. Its protein is CASSEGRITYEQYF.

V gene TRBV28 combines with J gene TRBJ1-4; 7 bases line up with TRBD1. The V gene's germline CDR1 is MDHEN and CDR2 SYDVKM. The trim removed 5 bases at V and 4 bases at J, leaving 4 bases unmatched. The CDR3 is made up of 14 amino acids. The CDR3 bases are TGTGCCAGCAGTATCGACAGGGTTAATGAAAAACTGTTTTTT. Protein: CASSIDRVNEKLFF.

This clone is judged medium-sized (0.01 to 0.1%). The rearrangement links TRBV4-3 to TRBJ2-2; D may be TRBD1 (6 bases). The CDR3 length is 19 residues. V was shortened by 0 bases and J by 2 bases, with 19 bases between the two germline ends. Germline CDR1 and CDR2: LGHNA and YSLEER. The CDR3 DNA is TGCGCCAGCAGCCAAGATTCCGCAGGGGCGAGGGGCAACACCGGGGAGCTGTTTTTT. Translated, it gives CASSQDSAGARGNTGELFF.

The chain is built from TRBV6-5 and TRBJ2-7; D is undetermined. V was cut by 5 bases and J by 2 bases, with 7 bases left in between. CDR1 is MNHEY and CDR2 is SVGAGI in the germline V gene. The CDR3 runs to 12 residues. As DNA, the CDR3 is TGTGCCAGCAGTACCTCCCCCTACGAGCAGTACTTC. This encodes CASSTSPYEQYF.

The chain links TRBV4-2 to TRBJ2-7; D perhaps matches TRBD2 (5 bases). V was trimmed by 0 bases and J by 11 bases, leaving 20 bases between them. The CDR3 sequence is 15 residues long. Germline V gives CDR1 LGHNA, CDR2 YNFKEQ. The CDR3 nucleotides read TGTGCCAGCAGCCAAGAAAGGAGTGGGGAGTACCGGAAGTACTTC. This codes for CASSQERSGEYRKYF.

The chain couples TRBV5-1 to TRBJ2-3; perhaps D is TRBD1 or TRBD2 (5 bases each). Germline values: CDR1 SGHRS, CDR2 YFSETQ. CDR3 size: 15 residues. V lost 2 bases to trimming and J lost 2 bases, with 12 bases between them. The CDR3: CASSFRDADTDTQYF. The CDR3 DNA sequence: TGCGCCAGCAGCTTCCGGGACGCCGACACAGATACGCAGTATTTT.

This chain joins TRBV28 and TRBJ1-3; D is unclear. Trimming shortened V by 7 bases and J by 0 bases, and 16 bases separated the two germline ends. The CDR3 runs 16 residues. Germline CDR1 and CDR2: MDHEN and SYDVKM. CDR3 DNA sequence: TGTGCCAGCACCAGCGGCGGGGTGCTCTCTGGAAACACCATATATTTT. Residues: CASTSGGVLSGNTIYF.

This chain links TRBV18 with TRBJ2-7; D not resolved. The CDR3 sequence is 14 residues long. V gave up 0 bases and J gave up 2 bases, with 8 bases separating them. Germline CDR1 reads KGHSH; CDR2 reads LQKENI. CDR3 coding DNA: TGTGCCAGCTCACCACCGATCACGGCCTACGAGCAGTACTTC. This encodes CASSPPITAYEQYF.

The chain is built from TRBV7-8 and TRBJ2-7; 7 bases are a match to TRBD1. CDR1 is SGHVS, CDR2 FQNEAQ, per germline. The CDR3 spans 15 residues. V lost 7 bases, J lost 0 bases, and 9 bases stayed unmatched. CDR3 in amino acids: CASTLSRDSSYEQYF. Here the CDR3 DNA reads TGTGCCAGCACCCTTTCCCGGGACAGCTCCTACGAGCAGTACTTC.

In this sample, this clone turned up once. The rearrangement uses TRBV6-8 and TRBJ1-6; TRBD1 is a possible D gene (5 bases). Germline V CDR1 and CDR2: MNHGY, SAAAGT. CDR3 length: 18 residues. The V end lost 2 bases, the J end lost 0 bases, and 14 bases lay between the germline ends. CDR3 sequence (DNA): TGTGCCAGCAGTTACCCCGACAGACGCACCTCCTATAATTCACCCCTCCACTTT. Its translation is CASSYPDRRTSYNSPLHF.

V and J are TRBV4-1 and TRBJ1-3, with unresolved D. Germline-derived CDR1 and CDR2 are MGHRA and YSYEKL. CDR3 size: 15 residues. The ends were cut back, 0 bases at V and 0 bases at J, with 6 bases in the middle. The CDR3 DNA reads TGCGCCAGCAGCCAAGACCCGATCTCTGGAAACACCATATATTTT. It specifies CASSQDPISGNTIYF.

This clone has only a few counts. The rearrangement joins TRBV19 to TRBJ2-7; 9 positions agree with TRBD1. V was clipped by 6 bases and J by 5 bases; unmatched bases: 5. The CDR3 has 13 residues. The V gene's germline CDR1 is LNHDA and CDR2 SQIVND (reference sequence). CDR3 loop: CASRRTGAHEQYF. DNA of the CDR3: TGTGCCAGTAGAAGGACAGGGGCACACGAGCAGTACTTC.

V is TRBV11-2 and J is TRBJ2-3; no reliable D call. Trimming shortened V by 0 bases and J by 9 bases, and 19 bases separated the two germline ends. Germline loops: CDR1 SGHAT, CDR2 FQNNGV. The CDR3 totals 16 residues. Here the CDR3 reads CASSLEDAPYPETQYF. The CDR3 coding sequence is TGTGCCAGCAGCTTAGAGGACGCGCCGTATCCCGAGACGCAGTATTTT.

For the CDR3, the DNA is TGTGCCAGCAGCCGGGACAGGGAACCAGATACGCAGTATTTT. This codes for CASSRDREPDTQYF. The chain combines TRBV6-6 with TRBJ2-3; 9 nucleotides match TRBD1. The junction had 5 bases not matched to a gene; V was cut back by 6 bases and J by 4 bases. Per germline, CDR1 MNHNY and CDR2 SVGAGI (reference sequence). The CDR3 spans 14 residues.

The chain employs TRBV6-1 and TRBJ1-2, with D possibly being TRBD1 (6 bases). The V gene's germline CDR1 is MNHNS and CDR2 SASEGT. V lost 2 bases, J lost 5 bases, and 9 bases lay in between. This CDR3 spans 13 amino acids. The CDR3 DNA is TGTGCCAGCAGTGAATGGACAGAGTATGGCTACACCTTC. The encoded protein is CASSEWTEYGYTF.

There are a few counts of this clone. The chain is built from TRBV2 and TRBJ1-1, with D tentatively TRBD1 (5 bases). Per germline, CDR1 SNHLY and CDR2 FYNNEI. The CDR3 is made up of 13 amino acids. Trimming left V 8 bases short and J 1 base short, with 11 bases between. CDR3 region: CASGDRPNTEAFF. CDR3 coding DNA: TGTGCCAGCGGGGACCGGCCGAACACTGAAGCTTTCTTT. Looking up the rest from reference TRBV2 and TRBJ1-1 gives the full variable domain: EPEVTQTPSHQVTQMGQEVILRCVPISNHLYFYWYRQILGQKVEFLVSFYNNEISEKSEIFDDQFSVERPDGSNFTLKIRSTKLEDSAMYFCASGDRPNTEAFFGQGTRLTVV.

The J gene is TRBJ2-7, the V gene TRBV28; 11 positions match TRBD2. J was trimmed by 4 bases and V by 11 bases; bases with no gene match: 13. CDR1 is MDHEN, CDR2 SYDVKM, per germline. The CDR3 length is 15 residues. The chain's CDR3 is CASGELAGVRYEQYF. As DNA, the CDR3 is TGTGCCTCGGGGGAACTAGCGGGAGTTCGGTACGAGCAGTACTTC.

The chain carries TRBV13 and TRBJ2-7, with D perhaps matching TRBD1 (5 bases). The CDR3 is 14 amino acids. The V end was cut by 2 bases, the J end by 2 bases, with 10 bases between. The germline V gene has CDR1 PRHDT and CDR2 FYEKMQ (reference sequence). The chain's CDR3 is CASSLFPRAYEQYF. CDR3 bases: TGTGCCAGCAGCTTATTCCCCAGGGCCTACGAGCAGTACTTC. The full variable domain, with the rest looked up from reference TRBV13 and TRBJ2-7, is AAGVIQSPRHLIKEKRETATLKCYPIPRHDTVYWYQQGPGQDPQFLISFYEKMQSDKGSIPDRFSAQQFSDYHSELNMSSLELGDSALYFCASSLFPRAYEQYFGPGTRLTVT.

V gene TRBV7-9 combines with J gene TRBJ2-3; D is unclear. V was pared by 7 bases and J by 0 bases, with 20 bases between. Looked up from germline, CDR1 is SEHNR and CDR2 is FQNEAQ (reference sequence). The CDR3 spans 17 residues. CDR3 loop: CASIPPSRSYSTDTQYF. Here the CDR3 DNA reads TGTGCCAGCATCCCCCCTTCCAGGTCCTATAGCACAGATACGCAGTATTTT.

The chain uses TRBV7-2 and TRBJ2-3; D is unresolved. CDR3 length: 15 residues. Germline CDR1 SGHTA, CDR2 FQGNSA. Trimming cost V 5 bases and J 2 bases, with 14 bases left between them. CDR3 DNA: TGTGCCAGCAGCACCGGGCCGATGAACACAGATACGCAGTATTTT. Encoded protein: CASSTGPMNTDTQYF.

As regards this clone: The sample contains more than one DNA sequence encoding this CDR3. The chain couples TRBV28 to TRBJ2-7; tentative D call: TRBD1 (6 bases). Deletions cut 3 bases from V and 4 bases from J, with 7 bases between. The germline V gene has CDR1 MDHEN and CDR2 SYDVKM. The CDR3 contains 12 residues. The CDR3 reads CASSLTGYEQYF. The CDR3 DNA follows: TGTGCCAGCAGTTTGACAGGTTACGAGCAGTACTTC. Using reference TRBV28 and TRBJ2-7 for the parts outside the CDR3, the full variable domain is DVKVTQSSRYLVKRTGEKVFLECVQDMDHENMFWYRQDPGLGLRLIYFSYDVKMKEKGDIPEGYSVSREKKERFSLILESASTNQTSMYLCASSLTGYEQYFGPGTRLTVT.

V is TRBV7-2 and J is TRBJ2-4; D is unresolved. Per the germline V gene, CDR1 is SGHTA and CDR2 is FQGNSA. Trimming took 0 bases from V and 4 from J, leaving 10 bases between them. The CDR3 totals 15 residues. In nucleotides, the CDR3 is TGTGCCAGCAGCTTAGCTAGAACGTATAAAAACATTCAGTACTTC. It is translated as CASSLARTYKNIQYF. The complete variable domain, with remaining parts taken from reference TRBV7-2 and TRBJ2-4, reads GAGVSQSPSNKVTEKGKDVELRCDPISGHTALYWYRQSLGQGLEFLIYFQGNSAPDKSGLPSDRFSAERTGGSVSTLTIQRTQQEDSAVYLCASSLARTYKNIQYFGAGTRLSVL.

Worth noting for this clone: Sequence at one end of the junction differs from germline and may be a read error. The chain links TRBV10-2 to TRBJ2-5; D is unresolved. CDR3 length: 13 residues. Germline-derived CDR1 and CDR2 are WSHSY and SAAADI. CDR3 nucleotides: TGCGCCAGCAGTGAGGTTCCCCAAGGGACCCAGTACTTC. Encoded protein: CASSEVPQGTQYF.